This TCR beta chain was retrieved from a study of shared T cell receptors in the human thymus. Data came from immunoSEQ multiplex PCR; TCRdb stores just in-frame clones and leaves some out. The table lists about 710,000 clones, over 75% of them singletons, with under 0.01% in the top ten. The same data also contributed to another study, on human thymus T cells.

Material: thymocytes. This sequence was found in a boy under two years old with a congenital heart defect.

CDR3 sequence (DNA): TGCGCCAGCAGCTTCCAACTACAGACAGGGGGCGTGACTGGGGCCAACGTCCTGACTTTC. Its protein is CASSFQLQTGGVTGANVLTF. V is TRBV5-1 and J is TRBJ2-6; 10 nucleotides match TRBD1. The germline CDR1 and CDR2 sequences are SGHRS and YFSETQ. The CDR3 runs to 20 residues. The trim removed 2 bases at V and 2 bases at J, leaving 13 bases unmatched.